These 24 T cell receptor beta chains were sequenced from one sample in a study of blood T cell repertoires in COVID-19. Some clones are missing from TCRdb's copy, which holds only in-frame ones; the method was immunoSEQ multiplex PCR. Here the sample spans hundreds of thousands of clones, 88% being singletons. Sequenced input: PBMCs or T cells enriched from blood (not recorded which). The receptors were gathered from a woman in her fifties or sixties in a cohort exposed to, infected with or recovered from COVID-19 (not recorded which).

V gene TRBV7-2 combines with J gene TRBJ1-1; no reliable D call. The V and J ends lost 0 bases and 7 bases respectively, with 12 bases between them. The CDR3 is 14 amino acids. From germline, CDR1 is SGHTA and CDR2 FQGNSA. The CDR3 region has the DNA TGTGCCAGCAGCTTAGCAGGAGGTATTGGTGAAGCTTTCTTT. Its translation: CASSLAGGIGEAFF.

The DNA of the CDR3 is TGTGCCAGCAGCTTAACACATTACGCTAGCGGGGTCCCCTCCGACTCCTACAATGAGCAGTTCTTC. Its translation: CASSLTHYASGVPSDSYNEQFF. The rearrangement links TRBV7-3 to TRBJ2-1; 9 bases match TRBD2. Germline V gives CDR1 SGHTA, CDR2 FQGTGA. The CDR3 has 22 residues. V was pared by 0 bases and J by 0 bases, with 18 bases of the junction left unmatched.

The chain uses TRBV7-9 and TRBJ2-1, with D possibly matching TRBD2 (6 bases). The CDR3 runs 16 residues. The V end was cut by 1 base, the J end by 7 bases, with 17 bases between. Germline lookup yields CDR1 SEHNR and CDR2 FQNEAQ (reference sequence). The CDR3 nucleotides read TGTGCCAGCAGCTTAGATATTGCGGGGCCTTGGAATGAGCAGTTCTTC. Protein product: CASSLDIAGPWNEQFF.

The chain couples TRBV30 to TRBJ2-1; 8 nucleotides agree with TRBD2. This CDR3 spans 14 amino acids. After removal of 3 bases from V and 7 bases from J, the junction contained 8 bases not matched to a gene. CDR1 is GTSNPN, CDR2 SVGIG, per germline (reference sequence). Written as DNA, the CDR3 is TGTGCCTGGAGGGTTAGCGGGAAGGGTAATGAGCAGTTCTTC. Its translation: CAWRVSGKGNEQFF.

The chain carries TRBV6-5 and TRBJ2-7; D remains unclear. Trimming removed 2 bases at V and 2 bases at J, with 7 bases between. The CDR3 contains 13 residues. Germline V gives CDR1 MNHEY, CDR2 SVGAGI. As DNA, the CDR3 is TGTGCCAGCAGTTACCCCGGAGCCTACGAGCAGTACTTC. This encodes CASSYPGAYEQYF.

The chain recombines TRBV12-3 or TRBV12-4 with TRBJ1-5; D perhaps matches TRBD1 (6 bases). CDR3 length: 13 amino acids. V was cut by 6 bases and J by 5 bases, with 11 bases left in between. This chain's CDR3 is CASRSDSYQPQHF. As DNA, the CDR3 is TGTGCCAGCAGGTCGGACAGTTATCAGCCCCAGCATTTT.

In this sample, this clone turned up once. The CDR3 sequence: CASSHDRGYEQYF. The CDR3 DNA reads as TGTGCCAGCAGCCACGACAGGGGTTACGAGCAGTACTTC. This chain joins TRBV5-4 and TRBJ2-7; 8 nucleotides line up with TRBD1. V dropped 4 bases and J dropped 4; count of bases not matched to a gene: 4. This CDR3 has 13 residues. Germline V CDR1 and CDR2: SGHNT, YYREEE (reference sequence).

The CDR3 bases are TGTGCCAGTACCATAGGGACAGGGCGGGCAGATACGCAGTATTTT. It codes for CASTIGTGRADTQYF. The chain links TRBV19 to TRBJ2-3; TRBD1 agrees at 9 bases. The V gene's germline CDR1 is LNHDA and CDR2 SQIVND (reference sequence). This CDR3 contains 15 residues. V lost 7 bases and J lost 4; bases outside the gene matches: 9.

The CDR3 region is CASSETGADTEAFF. The CDR3 region has the DNA TGTGCCAGCAGTGAAACAGGGGCGGACACTGAAGCTTTCTTT. This rearrangement joins TRBV6-1 to TRBJ1-1, with 7 bases aligning to TRBD1. V was clipped by 2 bases and J by 3 bases; unmatched bases: 3. Germline loops: CDR1 MNHNS, CDR2 SASEGT. The CDR3 totals 14 residues.

The chain employs TRBV3-1 (or the pseudogene TRBV3-2) and TRBJ2-4; tentatively, D is TRBD2 (5 bases). The CDR3 is 21 residues long. The germline CDR1 and CDR2 sequences are LGHDT and YNNKEL (reference sequence). Trimming took 1 base from V and 0 from J, leaving 25 bases between them. CDR3 nucleotides: TGTGCCAGCAGCCAAGTCTTTGCTAGCATTGTCCCCGATGTAGCCAAAAACATTCAGTACTTC. As protein: CASSQVFASIVPDVAKNIQYF.

This chain joins TRBV7-6 and TRBJ1-6; weak D call: TRBD1 (5 bases). V was trimmed by 5 bases and J by 9 bases, leaving 8 bases between them. CDR1 SGHVS and CDR2 FNYEAQ come from the germline V gene. The CDR3 length is 12 residues. CDR3 coding DNA: TGTGCCAGCAGCCCTAGGGGTTCACCCCTCCACTTT. It is translated as CASSPRGSPLHF.

The genes are TRBV27 and TRBJ1-4; D uncertain. Trimming removed 6 bases from V and 6 bases from J, with 8 bases in between. This CDR3 is 12 amino acids long. Per the germline V gene, CDR1 is MNHEY and CDR2 is SMNVEV (reference sequence). CDR3 bases: TGTGCCAGCAGGGGCGCCTATGAAAAACTGTTTTTT. Its translation is CASRGAYEKLFF. The variable domain in full, completed from reference TRBV27 and TRBJ1-4, reads EAQVTQNPRYLITVTGKKLTVTCSQNMNHEYMSWYRQDPGLGLRQIYYSMNVEVTDKGDVPEGYKVSRKEKRNFPLILESPSPNQTSLYFCASRGAYEKLFFGSGTQLSVL.

The V and J genes are TRBV18 and TRBJ2-3; no reliable D call. The CDR3 consists of 13 residues. Per germline, CDR1 KGHSH and CDR2 LQKENI. Trimming removed 5 bases at V and 1 base at J, with 7 bases between. CDR3 bases: TGTGCCAGCTCAAATCAGGGCACAGATACGCAGTATTTT. Translated: CASSNQGTDTQYF.

The chain combines TRBV6-5 with TRBJ1-5; D perhaps matches TRBD1 (5 bases). The V end lost 6 bases, the J end lost 0 bases, and 12 bases lay between the germline ends. The CDR3 totals 15 residues. Germline V gives CDR1 MNHEY, CDR2 SVGAGI. CDR3 in amino acids: CASSPGHYSNQPQHF. CDR3 in DNA: TGTGCCAGCAGCCCCGGACATTATAGCAATCAGCCCCAGCATTTT.

The chain is built from TRBV6-2 or TRBV6-3 and TRBJ2-2; 8 bases are a match to TRBD2. Germline V lookup: CDR1 MNHEY, CDR2 SVGEGT. V lost 0 bases, J lost 5 bases, and 5 bases stayed unmatched. The CDR3 spans 16 residues. The CDR3 nucleotides read TGTGCCAGCAGTTACTCGAGGCAGCGGGAGACCGGGGAGCTGTTTTTT. This codes for CASSYSRQRETGELFF.

V gene TRBV5-1 combines with J gene TRBJ2-2, with D possibly TRBD2 on 6 matching bases. Germline CDR1 reads SGHRS; CDR2 reads YFSETQ. This CDR3 contains 17 residues. V lost 0 bases, J lost 0 bases, and 12 bases lay in between. The CDR3 region is CASSLGRLAPNTGELFF. DNA of the CDR3: TGCGCCAGCAGCTTGGGTCGGCTAGCGCCGAACACCGGGGAGCTGTTTTTT.

In its sample, this clone was seen once. The rearrangement joins TRBV11-1 to TRBJ1-4, with D possibly being TRBD1 (5 bases). This CDR3 contains 16 residues. CDR1 is SGHAT and CDR2 is FQDESV in the germline V gene (reference sequence). Trimming stripped 4 bases from V and 0 bases from J, with 12 bases between. CDR3 in DNA: TGTGCCAGCAGCTCACAACCGGGGGCAACTAATGAAAAACTGTTTTTT. Its protein is CASSSQPGATNEKLFF.

The chain carries TRBV10-3 and TRBJ2-1; 9 nucleotides match TRBD2. CDR3 length: 15 amino acids. J gave up 1 base and V 10 bases, and 8 bases lay outside the gene matches. Germline V gene lookup returns CDR1 ENHRY and CDR2 SYGVKD. DNA of the CDR3: TGTGCCACCCTACGACTAGCGGAGTCCTACAATGAGCAGTTCTTC. Translated, it gives CATLRLAESYNEQFF.

V gene TRBV7-2 combines with J gene TRBJ2-2, with 7 bases fitting TRBD2. From germline, CDR1 is SGHTA and CDR2 FQGNSA. This CDR3 spans 15 amino acids. With V trimmed by 1 base and J by 4 bases, 3 bases remained unmatched. The CDR3 sequence is CASSLGGRVTGELFF. The CDR3 bases are TGTGCCAGCAGCTTAGGCGGGAGAGTCACCGGGGAGCTGTTTTTT.

The sample holds one count of this clone. V usage is TRBV18 and J usage is TRBJ2-7, with 13 bases that match TRBD2. The germline V gene encodes CDR1 KGHSH and CDR2 LQKENI. The CDR3 spans 18 residues. V lost 1 base to trimming and J lost 2 bases; unmatched junction nucleotides: 8. The CDR3: CASSPLLAGGPFTYEQYF. Here the CDR3 DNA reads TGTGCCAGCTCACCACTACTAGCGGGAGGGCCATTCACCTACGAGCAGTACTTC.

J is TRBJ2-1 and V is TRBV3-1 (or the pseudogene TRBV3-2); 13 bases fit TRBD2. The J segment lost 8 bases and the V segment lost 1 base, leaving 5 bases of the junction unmatched. Germline V lookup: CDR1 LGHDT, CDR2 YNNKEL (reference sequence). This CDR3 comprises 16 residues. The CDR3 here is CASSQGTSGRHHEQFF. Here the CDR3 DNA reads TGTGCCAGCAGCCAAGGGACTAGCGGGAGACACCATGAGCAGTTCTTC.

The genes are TRBV28 and TRBJ1-6; unclear D gene. V was trimmed by 6 bases and J by 5 bases, leaving 14 bases between them. The CDR3 loop spans 15 amino acids. Germline V lookup: CDR1 MDHEN, CDR2 SYDVKM. The CDR3 DNA follows: TGTGCCAGCAGGCCTTCGGACGGGGATAATTCACCCCTCCACTTT. Protein sequence: CASRPSDGDNSPLHF. The whole variable domain, filled in from reference TRBV28 and TRBJ1-6, reads DVKVTQSSRYLVKRTGEKVFLECVQDMDHENMFWYRQDPGLGLRLIYFSYDVKMKEKGDIPEGYSVSREKKERFSLILESASTNQTSMYLCASRPSDGDNSPLHFGNGTRLTVT.

The genes are TRBV5-1 and TRBJ1-3, with D perhaps TRBD1 (6 bases). Germline V gene data show CDR1 as SGHRS and CDR2 as YFSETQ. The CDR3 has 15 amino acids. The germline V and J ends were trimmed by 4 bases and 0 bases, with 11 bases remaining between them. CDR3 DNA: TGCGCCAGCAGCGGCACAGGGTTCTCTGGAAACACCATATATTTT. Translation: CASSGTGFSGNTIYF.

The chain uses TRBV6-1 and TRBJ1-1; D may be TRBD1 (5 bases). CDR1 is MNHNS, CDR2 SASEGT, per germline. Deletions cut 0 bases from V and 5 bases from J, with 19 bases between. The CDR3 has 17 amino acids. The CDR3 is CASSEAPLTVRVTEAFF. In DNA form, the CDR3 reads TGTGCCAGCAGTGAAGCGCCGTTGACAGTCAGGGTAACTGAAGCTTTCTTT.